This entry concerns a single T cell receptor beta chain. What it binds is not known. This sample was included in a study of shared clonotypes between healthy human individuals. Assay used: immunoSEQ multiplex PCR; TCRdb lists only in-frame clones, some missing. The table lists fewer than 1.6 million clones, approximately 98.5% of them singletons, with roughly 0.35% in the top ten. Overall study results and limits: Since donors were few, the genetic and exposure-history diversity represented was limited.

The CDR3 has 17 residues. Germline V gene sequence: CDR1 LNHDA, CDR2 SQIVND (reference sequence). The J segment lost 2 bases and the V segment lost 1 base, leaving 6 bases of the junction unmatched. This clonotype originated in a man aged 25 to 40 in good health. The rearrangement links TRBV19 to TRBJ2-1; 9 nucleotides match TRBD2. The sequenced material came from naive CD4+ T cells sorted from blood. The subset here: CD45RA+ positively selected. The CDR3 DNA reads TGTGCCAGTAGTATAGGGGGACTAGCATACGCCTACAATGAGCAGTTCTTC. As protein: CASSIGGLAYAYNEQFF.